Included here is one TCR beta chain sequence, with context. Its antigen target is currently unknown. No base quality information exists; no much larger clone differs at one position. CD8 naive samples were obtained by positive selection for CCR7 among CD45RO-negative cells, yielding a CD45RA+CCR7+ population from which TemRA cells were excluded. The donors were healthy, HIV-negative adults who had no recently reported acute infections or vaccinations. All donors were Caucasian adults living in Nashville, Tennessee, USA. Blood was collected by leukapheresis, and PBMCs were isolated by Ficoll-Histopaque density gradient centrifugation and then cryopreserved in liquid nitrogen vapor phase. Purity and quantity of every magnetically sorted T cell population were checked by analytical flow cytometry. Genomic DNA was isolated from every sorted fraction and measured by UV absorbance on a Nanodrop 2000c. This entry comes from a study of shared clonotypes between healthy human individuals (TCRdb year 2020). About the study as a whole: A couple of women and a few men aged 18 to 49 years were included in the cohort. For each donor, three plates each were used for CD4 naive and CD4 memory, two plates were used for CD8 naive, and one plate was used for CD8 memory. The study deeply sequenced blood TCR repertoires of several healthy adults to estimate repertoire size and the extent of clonotype sharing between individuals. Libraries were prepared and TCR repertoires were sequenced by different laboratories using diverse techniques, in order to increase sequencing depth and limit assay-specific biases. Leukapheresis yielded between about 0.94 and 9.5 billion PBMCs per donor.

TCR CDR3 regions were amplified from genomic DNA by multiplex PCR using the deep immunoSEQ assay. Extracted genomic DNA from each cell subset was distributed evenly across all wells of several immunoSEQ 96-well plates, and each plate was treated as a replicate. For sorted subsets, approximately 210 ng of genomic DNA, equivalent to some 30,000 T cell genomes, went into each replicate PCR. Purified libraries were measured with a Qubit 3.0 fluorometer, size-checked on a Bioanalyzer 2100, and measured again with the KAPA Library Quantification kit. A separate single-read 150-cycle Illumina NextSeq 550 flow cell was used to sequence each immunoSEQ 96-well plate. In the authors' own workflow: The immunoSEQ output contained only junctional sequences without quality scores, so filtering could not match that applied to full-length reads. To assign V/J genes and CDR3, sequences were annotated against IMGT germline references using PyIR, a Python wrapper for IgBLAST v1.9. Reads with weak V/J assignments (E-value above 1e-6), missing CDR3, stop codons, out-of-frame junctions, or ambiguous translated residues were removed. V3J clonotypes were defined by identical inferred V gene, J gene, and CDR3 amino acid sequence. Percentage overlap between repertoires was computed as shared unique clonotypes divided by the size of the smaller repertoire. RTK rarefaction, the Chao1 estimator, and Recon v2.1 estimates of unobserved clonotypes were used to assess repertoire richness. Generation probabilities were computed with OLGA for all TCRbeta clonotypes obtained by the gDNA method from four donors. The immuneACCESS repertoire file appears here via TCRdb, limited to in-frame rearrangements. These files lack a portion of the clones; in checked studies, under half of the deficit traces to unresolved V genes, and the cause of the others is not known. The DNA was the basis for D and trimming; V, J and clone size are from that table. Recorded for this sample are approximately 2,200,000 clones; approximately 94% of them occurred a single time. The leading ten clones occupy roughly 1.7% of the sample.

Here is what the overall study found, with its caveats: Because the study included a small number of donors, the genetic and exposure-history diversity represented was limited. Incomplete sequencing was indicated by rarefaction of sorted-subset datasets, despite the large sequencing depth. Naive subsets generally had larger estimated clonotype richness than memory subsets did. Based on pairwise subsampling, the degree of clonotype sharing among donors was expected to be affected by sequencing depth. When a handful of donors were compared, the shared fraction of clonotypes was around 4.6% for naive CD4, around 3.5% for naive CD8, roughly 2.5% for memory CD4, and under 0.5% for memory CD8. Compared with non-shared clonotypes, the clonotypes found in all four sorted-subset donors had higher generation probabilities. Only blood was sampled, and tissue TCR repertoires likely differ from those in blood.

At the junction V is shortened by 0 bases and J by 5 bases, with 2 bases in between. The germline V gene sets CDR1 to MNHEY and CDR2 to SVGAGI. CDR3 length: 13 amino acids, cysteine to phenylalanine. The only DNA kept is the CDR3, 39 bases in frame from the first base. Recombination linked TRBV6-5 to TRBJ1-6; the D gene assignment is ambiguous. The TCR was taken from a man between 18 and 35 years old in good health. Some clones in this sample may be carry-over from other donors' samples. Sequencing was performed on naive CD8+ T cells from PBMCs. The label giving this sample's cell subset or site can be read as: CD45RA+CCR7+. The CDR3 amino acid sequence is: CASSYSDNSPLHF. Here is the DNA: TGTGCCAGCAGTTACTCGGATAATTCACCCCTCCACTTT.